This TCR beta chain appears in the sequencing data of a study of T cells in Graves' hyperthyroidism and ophthalmopathy. Notes on the study in general: Most thyroid clonotypes expanded above 0.001 appeared in blood too. Model output signaled ophthalmopathy a median approximately 6 months ahead of onset.

Trimming left V 8 bases short and J 7 bases short, with 5 bases between. Germline V gives CDR1 SQVTM, CDR2 ANQGSEA. CDR3 length: 8 residues. In this sample, this clonotype turned up once. Its target is not known. Researchers took RNA transcripts and amplified the TCR beta CDR3 regions from them. An initial round of RT-PCR targeting the TCR CDR3 relied on the HTBI primer set. One entry per CDR3 protein results from TCRdb running MiXCR on the multiplex PCR reads. The sample has 650,000 to 800,000 distinct CDR3 sequences; just under 45% are singletons. Clinical symptoms, serum thyroxine and TRAb, thyroid ultrasound and orbital computed tomography were used for the diagnoses.

The source of this sequence is an adult man with Graves' disease, either hyperthyroidism or ophthalmopathy (not recorded which). This rearrangement joins TRBV29-1 to TRBJ1-1; D is undetermined. Sequencing input: peripheral blood or thyroid tissue (not recorded which). CDR3 protein: CSRSEAFF. The CDR3 region has the DNA TGCAGCCGAAGTGAAGCTTTCTTT.